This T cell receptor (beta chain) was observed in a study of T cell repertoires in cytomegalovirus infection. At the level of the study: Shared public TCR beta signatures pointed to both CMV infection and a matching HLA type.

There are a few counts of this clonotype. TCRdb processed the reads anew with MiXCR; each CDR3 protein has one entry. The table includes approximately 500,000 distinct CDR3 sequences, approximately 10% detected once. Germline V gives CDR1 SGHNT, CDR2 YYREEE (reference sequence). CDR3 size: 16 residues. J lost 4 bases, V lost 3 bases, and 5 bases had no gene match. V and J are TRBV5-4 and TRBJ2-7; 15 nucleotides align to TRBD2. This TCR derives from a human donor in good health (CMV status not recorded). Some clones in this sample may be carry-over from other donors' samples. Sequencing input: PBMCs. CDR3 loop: CASSSGTSGRWYEQYF. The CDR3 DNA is TGTGCCAGCAGCTCCGGGACTAGCGGGAGGTGGTACGAGCAGTACTTC.